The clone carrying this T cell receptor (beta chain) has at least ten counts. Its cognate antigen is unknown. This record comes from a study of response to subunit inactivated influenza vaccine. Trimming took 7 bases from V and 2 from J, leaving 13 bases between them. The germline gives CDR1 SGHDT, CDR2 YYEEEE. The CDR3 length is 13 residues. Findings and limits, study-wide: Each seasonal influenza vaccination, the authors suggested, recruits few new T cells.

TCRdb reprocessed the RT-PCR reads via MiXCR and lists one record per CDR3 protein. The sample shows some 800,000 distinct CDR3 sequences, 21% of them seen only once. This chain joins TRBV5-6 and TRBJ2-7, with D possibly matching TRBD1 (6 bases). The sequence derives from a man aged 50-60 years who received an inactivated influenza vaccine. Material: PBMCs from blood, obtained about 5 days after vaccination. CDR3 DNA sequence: TGTGCCAGCTCCTGGACAGCCGCCTACGAGCAGTACTTC. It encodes CASSWTAAYEQYF.